This TCR beta chain is drawn from a study of cytomegalovirus exposure and HLA in healthy donors. Study-level findings and limits: The study flagged 150 to 200 TCR beta chains as cytomegalovirus-associated. Presence/absence comparisons presumed near-even sequencing depth among donors.

Trimming cost V 3 bases and J 1 base; bases outside gene matches: 4. The germline CDR1 and CDR2 sequences are MNHEY and SMNVEV (reference sequence). The CDR3 is 16 amino acids. This clone was seen just once. Its target is unknown. This PCR relied on a set of 60 Vbeta primers and 13 Jbeta primers. The repertoire was sequenced with immunoSEQ multiplex PCR; TCRdb's copy has only in-frame clones and lacks some. Found here are more than 50,000 clones, approximately 85% of them singletons; the top ten hold around 10%. This clonotype was obtained from a female donor in good health and CMV-seronegative. The J gene is TRBJ2-2, the V gene TRBV27; 8 bases are shared with TRBD1. Sequences were obtained from PBMCs. The CDR3 DNA reads TGTGCCAGCAGTTTCAGGGGGCGCATGAACACCGGGGAGCTGTTTTTT. The encoded protein is CASSFRGRMNTGELFF.